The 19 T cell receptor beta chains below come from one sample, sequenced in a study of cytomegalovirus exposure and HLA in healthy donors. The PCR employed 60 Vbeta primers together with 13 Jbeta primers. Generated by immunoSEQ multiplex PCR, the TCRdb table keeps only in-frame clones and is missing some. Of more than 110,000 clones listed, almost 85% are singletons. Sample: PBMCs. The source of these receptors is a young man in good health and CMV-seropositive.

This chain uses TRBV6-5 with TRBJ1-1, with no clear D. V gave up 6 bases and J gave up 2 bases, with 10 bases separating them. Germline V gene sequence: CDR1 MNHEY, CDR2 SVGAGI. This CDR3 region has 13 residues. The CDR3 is CASSVNRNTEAFF. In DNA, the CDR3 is TGTGCCAGCAGCGTAAACAGAAACACTGAAGCTTTCTTT.

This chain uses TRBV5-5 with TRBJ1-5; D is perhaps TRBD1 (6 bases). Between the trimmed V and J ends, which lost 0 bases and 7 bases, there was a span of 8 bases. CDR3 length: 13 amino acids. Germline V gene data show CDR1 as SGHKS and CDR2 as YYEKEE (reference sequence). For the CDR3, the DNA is TGTGCCAGCAGCTTGGATCAGGGGCAGCCCCAGCATTTT. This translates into CASSLDQGQPQHF.

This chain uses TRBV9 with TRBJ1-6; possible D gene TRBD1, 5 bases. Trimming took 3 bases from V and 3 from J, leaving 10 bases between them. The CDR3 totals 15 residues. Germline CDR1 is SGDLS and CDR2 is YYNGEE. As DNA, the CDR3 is TGTGCCAGCAGCGCCTCGACAGACTATAATTCACCCCTCCACTTT. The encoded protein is CASSASTDYNSPLHF.

The CDR3 sequence is CASSLGTYTGELFF. CDR3 sequence (DNA): TGTGCCAGCAGCCTCGGGACTTACACCGGGGAGCTGTTTTTT. The chain combines TRBV7-3 with TRBJ2-2; possible D gene TRBD2, 6 bases. The CDR3 is 14 amino acids. The germline V gene encodes CDR1 SGHTA and CDR2 FQGTGA. V was pared by 5 bases and J by 3 bases, with 10 bases between.

The CDR3 region has the DNA TGTGCCAGTAGTATGGGACAGGGGATTTTTTATGGCTACACCTTC. This codes for CASSMGQGIFYGYTF. This sequence joins TRBV19 and TRBJ1-2; 10 bases line up with TRBD1. V lost 3 bases, J lost 5 bases, and 6 bases stayed unmatched. CDR3 size: 15 residues. The V gene's germline CDR1 is LNHDA and CDR2 SQIVND (reference sequence).

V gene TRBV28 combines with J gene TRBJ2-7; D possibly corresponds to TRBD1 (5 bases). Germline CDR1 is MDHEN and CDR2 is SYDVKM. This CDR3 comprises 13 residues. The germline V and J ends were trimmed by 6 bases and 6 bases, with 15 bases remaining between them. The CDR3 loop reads CASSRVAGREQYF. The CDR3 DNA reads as TGTGCCAGCAGCCGGGTTGCAGGGCGCGAGCAGTACTTC.

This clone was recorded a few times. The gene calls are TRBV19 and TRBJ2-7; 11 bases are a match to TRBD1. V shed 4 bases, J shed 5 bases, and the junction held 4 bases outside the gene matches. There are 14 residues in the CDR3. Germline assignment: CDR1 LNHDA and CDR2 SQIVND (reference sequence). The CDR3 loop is CASSTGQGANEQYF. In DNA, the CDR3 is TGTGCCAGTAGTACCGGACAGGGGGCGAACGAGCAGTACTTC.

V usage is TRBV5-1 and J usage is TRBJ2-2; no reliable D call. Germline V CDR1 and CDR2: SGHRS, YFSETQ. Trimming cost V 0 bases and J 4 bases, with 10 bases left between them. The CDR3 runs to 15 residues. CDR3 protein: CASSLGSPGTGELFF. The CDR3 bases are TGCGCCAGCAGCTTGGGGTCCCCGGGCACCGGGGAGCTGTTTTTT.

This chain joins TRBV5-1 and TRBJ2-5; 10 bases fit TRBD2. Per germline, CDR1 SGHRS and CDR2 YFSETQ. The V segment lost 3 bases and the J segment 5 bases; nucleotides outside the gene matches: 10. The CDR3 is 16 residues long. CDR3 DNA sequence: TGCGCCAGCAGCTCACTCCCGACTAGCGGGCGGGAGACCCAGTACTTC. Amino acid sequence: CASSSLPTSGRETQYF. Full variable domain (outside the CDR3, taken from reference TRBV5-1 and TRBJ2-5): KAGVTQTPRYLIKTRGQQVTLSCSPISGHRSVSWYQQTPGQGLQFLFEYFSETQRNKGNFPGRFSGRQFSNSRSEMNVSTLELGDSALYLCASSSLPTSGRETQYFGPGTRLLVL.

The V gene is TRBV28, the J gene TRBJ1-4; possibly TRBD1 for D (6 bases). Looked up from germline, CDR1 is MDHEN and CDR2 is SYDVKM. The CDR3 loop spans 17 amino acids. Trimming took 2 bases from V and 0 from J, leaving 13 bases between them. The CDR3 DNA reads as TGTGCCAGCAGTTTAGAGGGGGTATCAGCAACTAATGAAAAACTGTTTTTT. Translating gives CASSLEGVSATNEKLFF. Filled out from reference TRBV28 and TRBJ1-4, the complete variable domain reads DVKVTQSSRYLVKRTGEKVFLECVQDMDHENMFWYRQDPGLGLRLIYFSYDVKMKEKGDIPEGYSVSREKKERFSLILESASTNQTSMYLCASSLEGVSATNEKLFFGSGTQLSVL.

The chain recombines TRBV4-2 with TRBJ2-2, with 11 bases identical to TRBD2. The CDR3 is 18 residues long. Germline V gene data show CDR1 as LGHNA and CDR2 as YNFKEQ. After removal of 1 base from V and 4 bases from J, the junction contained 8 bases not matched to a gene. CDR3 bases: TGTGCCAGCAGCCAAGGTGGTAGCGGGAGGGCCCTCACCGGGGAGCTGTTTTTT. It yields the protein CASSQGGSGRALTGELFF.

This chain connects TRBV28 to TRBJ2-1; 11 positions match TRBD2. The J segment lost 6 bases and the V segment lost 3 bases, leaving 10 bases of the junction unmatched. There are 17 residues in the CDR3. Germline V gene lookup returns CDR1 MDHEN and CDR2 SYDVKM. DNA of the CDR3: TGTGCCAGCAGTTTGCTCCTAGCGGGGGGCCGGGTCAATGAGCAGTTCTTC. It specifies CASSLLLAGGRVNEQFF.

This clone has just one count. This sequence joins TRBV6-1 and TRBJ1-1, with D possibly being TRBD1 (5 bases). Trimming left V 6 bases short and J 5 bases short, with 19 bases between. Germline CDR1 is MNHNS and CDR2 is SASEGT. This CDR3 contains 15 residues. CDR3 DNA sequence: TGTGCCAGCAGGGGATCAGGGTGGGGTAAAACTGAAGCTTTCTTT. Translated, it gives CASRGSGWGKTEAFF.

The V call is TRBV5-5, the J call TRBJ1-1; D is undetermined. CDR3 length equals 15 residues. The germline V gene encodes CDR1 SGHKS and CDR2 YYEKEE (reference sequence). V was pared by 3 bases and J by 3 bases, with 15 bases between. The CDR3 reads CASSSPDPADTEAFF. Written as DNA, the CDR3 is TGTGCCAGCAGCTCCCCTGACCCGGCGGACACTGAAGCTTTCTTT. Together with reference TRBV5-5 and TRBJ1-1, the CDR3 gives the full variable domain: DAGVTQSPTHLIKTRGQQVTLRCSPISGHKSVSWYQQVLGQGPQFIFQYYEKEERGRGNFPDRFSARQFPNYSSELNVNALLLGDSALYLCASSSPDPADTEAFFGQGTRLTVV.

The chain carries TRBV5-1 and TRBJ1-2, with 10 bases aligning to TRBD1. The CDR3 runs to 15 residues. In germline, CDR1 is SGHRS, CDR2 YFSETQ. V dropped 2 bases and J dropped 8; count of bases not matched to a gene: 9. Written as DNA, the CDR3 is TGCGCCAGCAGCTTAGGGACAGGGGCGCGCAGCGGCTACACCTTC. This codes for CASSLGTGARSGYTF.

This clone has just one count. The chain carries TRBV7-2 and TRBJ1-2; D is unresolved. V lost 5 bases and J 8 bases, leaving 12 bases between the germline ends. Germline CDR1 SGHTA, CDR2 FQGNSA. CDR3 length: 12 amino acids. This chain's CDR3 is CASSRVLGGYTF. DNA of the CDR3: TGTGCCAGCAGCCGCGTTCTCGGGGGCTACACCTTC.

DNA for the CDR3: TGTGCCAGCTCACCCGGAGTTTCCGCGGCCAATTCACCCCTCCACTTT. Protein product: CASSPGVSAANSPLHF. This sequence joins TRBV18 and TRBJ1-6; D is unclear. Germline V lookup: CDR1 KGHSH, CDR2 LQKENI. V gave up 3 bases and J gave up 7 bases, with 16 bases separating them. The CDR3 extends over 16 amino acids.

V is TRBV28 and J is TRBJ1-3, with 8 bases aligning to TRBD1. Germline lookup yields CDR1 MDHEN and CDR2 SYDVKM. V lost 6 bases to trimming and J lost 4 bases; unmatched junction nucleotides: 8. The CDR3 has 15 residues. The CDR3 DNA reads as TGTGCCAGCAGCTCGACAGGGGCCTCGGGAAACACCATATATTTT. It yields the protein CASSSTGASGNTIYF.

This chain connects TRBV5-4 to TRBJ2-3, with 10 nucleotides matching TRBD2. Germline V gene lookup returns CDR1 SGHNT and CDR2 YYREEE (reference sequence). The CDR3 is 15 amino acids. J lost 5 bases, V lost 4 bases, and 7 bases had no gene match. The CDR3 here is CASSRGTSEEDTQYF. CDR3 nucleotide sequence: TGTGCCAGCAGCCGTGGGACTAGCGAAGAAGATACGCAGTATTTT.